The 8 T cell receptor beta chains presented below share a single source sample, sequenced in a study of CD8 T cells in ankylosing spondylitis. Overall study results and limits: In ankylosing spondylitis blood, a motif of eight highly homologous TCR beta variants appeared characteristic.

No antigen has been assigned to these receptors. TCRdb processed the 5' RACE reads anew with MiXCR; each CDR3 protein has one entry. The data contain about 330,000 distinct CDR3 sequences, 6.5% to 10% of them singletons. The sample taken for sequencing was blood, either unsorted or a sorted T cell fraction (not recorded which). These receptor sequences come from a male donor with ankylosing spondylitis.

V is TRBV25-1 and J is TRBJ2-1; 9 bases map to TRBD2. With 0 bases clipped from V and 8 bases from J, the junction kept 20 bases outside the gene matches. The CDR3 covers 20 residues. Germline V gene data show CDR1 as MGHDK and CDR2 as SYGVNS. In DNA, the CDR3 is TGTGCCAGCAGTGAATATAGCATGGCTAGCGGGAACCCCCGGACCGATGAGCAGTTCTTC. Its translation is CASSEYSMASGNPRTDEQFF.

This clonotype was seen at least ten times. This chain connects TRBV10-3 to TRBJ1-1; maybe TRBD1 (5 bases). Germline loops: CDR1 ENHRY, CDR2 SYGVKD. The CDR3 consists of 13 residues. V was shortened by 4 bases and J by 0 bases, with 6 bases between the two germline ends. In DNA form, the CDR3 reads TGTGCCATCAGTGGGGGACTGAACACTGAAGCTTTCTTT. This sequence encodes CAISGGLNTEAFF.

The chain uses TRBV10-2 and TRBJ2-5; 7 nucleotides align to TRBD1. V was pared by 3 bases and J by 5 bases, with 6 bases of the junction left unmatched. Germline V gene data show CDR1 as WSHSY and CDR2 as SAAADI. The CDR3 covers 14 residues. This CDR3 is CASSDLGGVETQYF. The CDR3 bases are TGCGCCAGCAGTGACTTAGGGGGCGTGGAGACCCAGTACTTC.

This clonotype has at least ten counts. V and J are TRBV6-5 and TRBJ2-7; D is ambiguous. The germline gives CDR1 MNHEY, CDR2 SVGAGI. The CDR3 sequence is 11 residues long. V lost 6 bases, J lost 6 bases, and 9 bases lay in between. CDR3 amino acids: CASSTRSEQYF. In nucleotides, the CDR3 is TGTGCCAGCAGCACCAGGAGCGAGCAGTACTTC.

The V and J genes are TRBV6-2 or TRBV6-3 and TRBJ2-1; 12 bases line up with TRBD2. This CDR3 is built from 18 residues. V lost 7 bases to trimming and J lost 4 bases; unmatched junction nucleotides: 14. In germline, CDR1 is MNHEY, CDR2 SVGEGT. Written as DNA, the CDR3 is TGTGCCAGCATACAACTACCCCCGACTAGCGGGAGTTACAATGAGCAGTTCTTC. The encoded protein is CASIQLPPTSGSYNEQFF.

This clonotype was seen more than once but under ten times. One end of the junction is discordant with germline, which a read error may explain. V usage is TRBV28 and J usage is TRBJ2-1; D unresolved. The CDR3 sequence is 14 residues long. Germline V gene sequence: CDR1 MDHEN, CDR2 SYDVKM. CDR3 sequence reads: CANSLSPAGHEQFF. In nucleotides, the CDR3 is TGTGCCAACAGTTTGAGCCCCGCCGGGCATGAGCAGTTCTTC.

J is TRBJ2-7 and V is TRBV20-1; perhaps D is TRBD1 or TRBD2 (5 bases each). There are 15 residues in the CDR3. V was pared by 0 bases and J by 4 bases, with 16 bases between. CDR1 DFQATT and CDR2 SNEGSKA come from the germline V gene (reference sequence). The CDR3 DNA sequence: TGCAGTGCTAGAGATAAGGGACCAGGGTCTTACGAGCAGTACTTC. It translates to CSARDKGPGSYEQYF.

This clonotype showed up just a few times. The gene calls are TRBV5-1 and TRBJ2-5; possible D gene TRBD1, 6 bases. Germline loops: CDR1 SGHRS, CDR2 YFSETQ. The CDR3 length is 14 residues. V lost 4 bases and J 4 bases, leaving 14 bases between the germline ends. The CDR3 nucleotides read TGCGCCAGCAGCGAAGCACAGGGTAGAGAGACCCAGTACTTC. It yields the protein CASSEAQGRETQYF.